These 19 T cell receptor beta chains originate from one sample sequenced in a study of control samples from healthy donors and cancer patients. Profiled with immunoSEQ multiplex PCR; TCRdb holds only in-frame clones, not every one. The data show around 150,000 clones, around 94% seen once. Sequencing used PBMCs. These receptors all stem from a man aged 55 to 70 with colorectal cancer.

The chain links TRBV5-1 to TRBJ1-1, with 8 positions matching TRBD1. This CDR3 is built from 15 residues. Trimming cost V 0 bases and J 4 bases; bases outside gene matches: 5. Looked up from germline, CDR1 is SGHRS and CDR2 is YFSETQ. Here the CDR3 reads CASSLGGQGTTEAFF. DNA for the CDR3: TGCGCCAGCAGCTTGGGAGGACAGGGAACCACTGAAGCTTTCTTT.

V gene TRBV7-9 combines with J gene TRBJ2-5; tentative D call: TRBD2 (6 bases). V dropped 4 bases and J dropped 5 bases, with 11 bases sitting between them. The CDR3 is made up of 13 amino acids. Germline V gene lookup returns CDR1 SEHNR and CDR2 FQNEAQ (reference sequence). In DNA form, the CDR3 reads TGTGCCAGCAGCTCCAGCGGAGGGGAGACCCAGTACTTC. Amino acids: CASSSSGGETQYF. Variable domain in full (rest from reference TRBV7-9 and TRBJ2-5): DTGVSQNPRHKITKRGQNVTFRCDPISEHNRLYWYRQTLGQGPEFLTYFQNEAQLEKSRLLSDRFSAERPKGSFSTLEIQRTEQGDSAMYLCASSSSGGETQYFGPGTRLLVL.

The chain has TRBV18 and TRBJ2-1; 9 nucleotides match TRBD1. With 6 bases clipped from V and 7 bases from J, the junction kept 7 bases outside the gene matches. The CDR3 consists of 14 residues. Per the germline V gene, CDR1 is KGHSH and CDR2 is LQKENI. CDR3 loop: CASSTGGAGNEQFF. The CDR3 bases are TGTGCCAGCTCTACAGGGGGCGCGGGTAATGAGCAGTTCTTC.

Here the CDR3 reads CASSLTGNTEAFF. In DNA, the CDR3 is TGCGCCAGCAGCCTGACAGGGAACACTGAAGCTTTCTTT. The V and J genes are TRBV4-1 and TRBJ1-1, with a weak D call TRBD1 (6 bases). The CDR3 extends over 13 amino acids. Germline V gene lookup returns CDR1 MGHRA and CDR2 YSYEKL. V was clipped by 4 bases and J by 1 base, with 7 bases between them.

The chain carries TRBV30 and TRBJ1-4; perhaps TRBD1 as D (5 bases). This CDR3 comprises 15 residues. Trimming left V 3 bases short and J 6 bases short, with 17 bases between. Germline V gene data show CDR1 as GTSNPN and CDR2 as SVGIG (reference sequence). DNA of the CDR3: TGTGCCTGGAGCCGGGGGGGGGTCGGGGATGAAAAACTGTTTTTT. It translates to CAWSRGGVGDEKLFF.

The chain combines TRBV15 with TRBJ2-7; D possibly corresponds to TRBD1 (5 bases). CDR3 length: 16 residues. Trimming stripped 1 base from V and 7 bases from J, with 20 bases between. Per germline, CDR1 LNHNV and CDR2 YYDKDF (reference sequence). CDR3 sequence: CATSRVLTVGPWEQYF. Here the CDR3 DNA reads TGTGCCACCAGCAGAGTCCTGACAGTCGGCCCTTGGGAGCAGTACTTC.

The chain uses TRBV7-9 and TRBJ2-2; the D is unclear. Germline V gives CDR1 SEHNR, CDR2 FQNEAQ (reference sequence). The CDR3 totals 13 residues. With 4 bases removed from V and 2 bases from J, the gap between germline ends came to 5 bases. The DNA of the CDR3 is TGTGCCAGCAGCTCCTACAACACCGGGGAGCTGTTTTTT. Its protein is CASSSYNTGELFF. Full variable domain (remainder filled in from reference TRBV7-9 and TRBJ2-2): DTGVSQNPRHKITKRGQNVTFRCDPISEHNRLYWYRQTLGQGPEFLTYFQNEAQLEKSRLLSDRFSAERPKGSFSTLEIQRTEQGDSAMYLCASSSYNTGELFFGEGSRLTVL.

The chain uses TRBV10-3 and TRBJ1-2; 8 nucleotides match TRBD1. This CDR3 is 13 amino acids long. Per the germline V gene, CDR1 is ENHRY and CDR2 is SYGVKD. The CDR3: CATGRDRTYGYTF. The CDR3 DNA reads TGTGCAACCGGGCGGGACAGGACCTATGGCTACACCTTC.

V gene TRBV11-1 combines with J gene TRBJ2-5; maybe TRBD1 (5 bases). The V end was cut by 3 bases, the J end by 2 bases, with 10 bases between. The CDR3 consists of 14 residues. Germline V lookup: CDR1 SGHAT, CDR2 FQDESV (reference sequence). As DNA, the CDR3 is TGTGCCAGCAGCTTGGGGCAGAGGCAAGAGACCCAGTACTTC. Translation gives CASSLGQRQETQYF.

The gene calls are TRBV19 and TRBJ1-2, with TRBD1 matching 9 bases. The CDR3 is made up of 14 amino acids. After removal of 4 bases from V and 4 bases from J, the junction contained 4 bases not matched to a gene. Germline V lookup: CDR1 LNHDA, CDR2 SQIVND (reference sequence). CDR3 bases: TGTGCCAGTAGTACCGGACAGGGGAGCTATGGCTACACCTTC. Protein sequence: CASSTGQGSYGYTF.

CDR3 residues: CASSWGGGRLNTEAFF. The CDR3 nucleotides read TGCGCCAGCAGCTGGGGCGGGGGACGGCTGAACACTGAAGCTTTCTTT. The V and J genes are TRBV5-1 and TRBJ1-1, with a possible D match to TRBD1 (5 bases). Germline CDR1 reads SGHRS; CDR2 reads YFSETQ. This CDR3 contains 16 residues. V was trimmed by 3 bases and J by 0 bases, leaving 15 bases between them. Full variable domain (remainder filled in from reference TRBV5-1 and TRBJ1-1): KAGVTQTPRYLIKTRGQQVTLSCSPISGHRSVSWYQQTPGQGLQFLFEYFSETQRNKGNFPGRFSGRQFSNSRSEMNVSTLELGDSALYLCASSWGGGRLNTEAFFGQGTRLTVV.

The rearrangement joins TRBV6-2 or TRBV6-3 to TRBJ2-5, with D uncertain. Germline loops: CDR1 MNHEY, CDR2 SVGEGT. V shed 6 bases and J shed 0 bases, with 14 bases lying between them. The CDR3 runs to 15 residues. In DNA, the CDR3 is TGTGCCAGCAGACCTTCTTTTTACAACCAAGAGACCCAGTACTTC. Amino acids: CASRPSFYNQETQYF.

The chain carries TRBV2 and TRBJ1-1; the D is unclear. V was trimmed by 4 bases and J by 5 bases, leaving 20 bases between them. Germline lookup yields CDR1 SNHLY and CDR2 FYNNEI. This CDR3 spans 16 amino acids. The CDR3 here is CASSAAEGSVGTEAFF. In DNA, the CDR3 is TGTGCCAGCAGTGCGGCTGAAGGGTCAGTCGGAACTGAAGCTTTCTTT.

The rearrangement links TRBV11-2 to TRBJ2-7; TRBD2 matches at 11 bases. With V trimmed by 5 bases and J by 0 bases, 12 bases remained unmatched. The CDR3 extends over 18 amino acids. Germline V gene data show CDR1 as SGHAT and CDR2 as FQNNGV. The CDR3 DNA is TGTGCCAGCAGCGTGAACGCCGGGACTAGCGGCAGCTCCTACGAGCAGTACTTC. Translated: CASSVNAGTSGSSYEQYF.

V gene TRBV2 combines with J gene TRBJ1-6; D perhaps matches TRBD1 (6 bases). This CDR3 comprises 14 residues. CDR1 and CDR2 from the germline V gene are SNHLY and FYNNEI. Trimming stripped 8 bases from V and 6 bases from J, with 14 bases between. CDR3 residues: CASAGGGGNSPLHF. CDR3 DNA sequence: TGTGCCAGCGCTGGAGGGGGAGGTAATTCACCCCTCCACTTT.

The CDR3 spells CASSQDPGNSGANVLTF. The CDR3 nucleotides are TGCGCCAGCAGCCAAGATCCAGGGAACTCTGGGGCCAACGTCCTGACTTTC. The chain recombines TRBV4-3 with TRBJ2-6, with D possibly TRBD1 on 5 matching bases. CDR1 is LGHNA, CDR2 YSLEER, per germline. The CDR3 covers 17 residues. Between the trimmed V and J ends, which lost 0 bases and 0 bases, there was a span of 9 bases.

In DNA, the CDR3 is TGTGCCAGCAGCGTAGGGCCGGTCTCCTACGAGCAGTACTTC. Its protein product is CASSVGPVSYEQYF. This chain uses TRBV9 with TRBJ2-7; no firm D call. The CDR3 has 14 amino acids. V was clipped by 0 bases and J by 0 bases, with 7 bases between them. CDR1 is SGDLS, CDR2 YYNGEE, per germline.

This chain uses TRBV7-8 with TRBJ1-5, with a weak D call TRBD1 (6 bases). The CDR3 has 15 residues. Germline V lookup: CDR1 SGHVS, CDR2 FQNEAQ. V was shortened by 5 bases and J by 4 bases, with 15 bases between the two germline ends. CDR3 nucleotide sequence: TGTGCCAGCAGCGCCCAATCCAGGGGAAATCAGCCCCAGCATTTT. Translating it yields CASSAQSRGNQPQHF. The full variable domain, rest sourced from reference TRBV7-8 and TRBJ1-5, is GAGVSQSPRYKVAKRGQDVALRCDPISGHVSLFWYQQALGQGPEFLTYFQNEAQLDKSGLPSDRFFAERPEGSVSTLKIQRTQQEDSAVYLCASSAQSRGNQPQHFGDGTRLSIL.

The rearrangement uses TRBV18 and TRBJ1-5, with D hard to call. Germline CDR1 reads KGHSH; CDR2 reads LQKENI. The V end lost 1 base, the J end lost 0 bases, and 7 bases lay between the germline ends. The CDR3 spans 15 residues. The CDR3 spells CASSPQGYSNQPQHF. CDR3 in DNA: TGTGCCAGCTCACCACAGGGATATAGCAATCAGCCCCAGCATTTT.